These 32 T cell receptor beta chains came from one sample sequenced in a study of radiotherapy plus CTLA-4 blockade in lung cancer. Only in-frame clones appear in the TCRdb table, and some are missing; sequencing was by immunoSEQ multiplex PCR. The sample lists fewer than 140,000 clones; roughly 84% were seen once. This specimen consisted of peripheral blood, obtained from a patient treated with radiotherapy plus ipilimumab. Receptors originate from a human donor with non-small cell lung cancer that progressed on radiotherapy plus ipilimumab. Some clones in this sample may be carry-over from other donors' samples.

The genes are TRBV27 and TRBJ2-3; D unresolved. V was cut by 8 bases and J by 6 bases, with 15 bases left in between. The germline V gene encodes CDR1 MNHEY and CDR2 SMNVEV (reference sequence). This CDR3 comprises 13 residues. The CDR3 DNA follows: TGTGCCAGCTCCCGCACATCGGAGGATACGCAGTATTTT. Its protein is CASSRTSEDTQYF.

The CDR3 bases are TGTGCCAGCTCTGAGGCCGGGGTCTCCTACGAGCAGTACTTC. This gives the protein CASSEAGVSYEQYF. V usage is TRBV5-6 and J usage is TRBJ2-7; tentative D call: TRBD2 (5 bases). CDR1 and CDR2 (germline): SGHDT, YYEEEE. The CDR3 loop spans 14 amino acids. Trimming took 7 bases from V and 0 from J, leaving 14 bases between them. Variable domain in full (rest from reference TRBV5-6 and TRBJ2-7): DAGVTQSPTHLIKTRGQQVTLRCSPKSGHDTVSWYQQALGQGPQFIFQYYEEEERQRGNFPDRFSGHQFPNYSSELNVNALLLGDSALYLCASSEAGVSYEQYFGPGTRLTVT.

The rearrangement links TRBV18 to TRBJ1-1; D might be TRBD1 (6 bases). Germline V gives CDR1 KGHSH, CDR2 LQKENI. The CDR3 covers 14 residues. The V end lost 8 bases, the J end lost 1 base, and 14 bases lay between the germline ends. The CDR3 coding sequence is TGTGCCAGCACGCGGACAGCACAGAACACTGAAGCTTTCTTT. Protein: CASTRTAQNTEAFF.

This sequence joins TRBV19 and TRBJ2-1, with 7 bases matching TRBD2. This CDR3 is 16 amino acids long. The germline gives CDR1 LNHDA, CDR2 SQIVND (reference sequence). With V trimmed by 6 bases and J by 8 bases, 16 bases remained unmatched. The CDR3 DNA reads TGTGCCAGTAGAAGTGGGGCTAGCGGTAGGTGGGATGAGCAGTTCTTC. The encoded protein is CASRSGASGRWDEQFF.

The J gene is TRBJ2-7, the V gene TRBV11-1, with TRBD2 matching over 7 bases. The V and J ends lost 3 bases and 3 bases, in that order; junction bases with no gene match: 11. Germline V gene sequence: CDR1 SGHAT, CDR2 FQDESV (reference sequence). There are 16 residues in the CDR3. The CDR3 here is CASSFDPTSASYEQYF. In DNA form, the CDR3 reads TGTGCCAGCAGCTTTGACCCTACTAGCGCTAGCTACGAGCAGTACTTC.

This rearrangement joins TRBV11-3 to TRBJ2-2, with D unresolved. This CDR3 is 14 amino acids long. CDR1 is SGHNT and CDR2 is YENEEA in the germline V gene. Trimming took off 2 bases at V and 6 bases at J, with 10 bases between the two ends. CDR3 region: CASSLNSAPGELFF. CDR3 in DNA: TGTGCCAGCAGCTTAAACTCCGCGCCCGGGGAGCTGTTTTTT.

This chain links TRBV7-3 with TRBJ2-2, with a possible D match to TRBD1 (6 bases). Trimming cost V 3 bases and J 0 bases, with 8 bases left between them. The CDR3 is made up of 15 amino acids. Germline V gene data show CDR1 as SGHTA and CDR2 as FQGTGA. CDR3 nucleotides: TGTGCCAGCAGCTTGAGGACAGCGAACACCGGGGAGCTGTTTTTT. Translation: CASSLRTANTGELFF.

The gene calls are TRBV9 and TRBJ1-6, with 7 bases aligning to TRBD1. The CDR3 is 14 amino acids. V shed 4 bases and J 4 bases; nucleotides not matched to a gene: 2. Germline CDR1 is SGDLS and CDR2 is YYNGEE. The DNA for the CDR3 is TGTGCCAGCAGCCCGGGACAGTATAATTCACCCCTCCACTTT. Its translation is CASSPGQYNSPLHF.

The V gene is TRBV11-3, the J gene TRBJ1-1, with 8 bases fitting TRBD1. Per the germline V gene, CDR1 is SGHNT and CDR2 is YENEEA. CDR3 length: 16 residues. V shed 4 bases and J 0 bases; nucleotides not matched to a gene: 7. The CDR3: CASSYPRQGLNTEAFF. CDR3 DNA sequence: TGTGCCAGCAGCTACCCAAGACAGGGGTTGAACACTGAAGCTTTCTTT.

This clone was seen just once. V is TRBV29-1 and J is TRBJ1-2; 8 nucleotides align to TRBD1. CDR1 and CDR2 from the germline V gene are SQVTM and ANQGSEA. V lost 7 bases and J lost 4; bases outside the gene matches: 8. The CDR3 runs 13 residues. Here the CDR3 DNA reads TGCAGCGCTGCGGACAGGGAGGCCTATGGCTACACCTTC. Translating gives CSAADREAYGYTF. The variable domain in full, completed from reference TRBV29-1 and TRBJ1-2, reads SAVISQKPSRDICQRGTSLTIQCQVDSQVTMMFWYRQQPGQSLTLIATANQGSEATYESGFVIDKFPISRPNLTFSTLTVSNMSPEDSSIYLCSAADREAYGYTFGSGTRLTVV.

This clone was detected only once. This sequence joins TRBV5-1 and TRBJ1-2; D ambiguous. The V gene lost 5 bases and the J gene lost 1 base, with 6 bases spanning the gap. Per the germline V gene, CDR1 is SGHRS and CDR2 is YFSETQ. CDR3 length equals 12 residues. CDR3 coding DNA: TGCGCCAGCAGATGGAGTAACTATGGCTACACCTTC. It specifies CASRWSNYGYTF.

The V and J genes are TRBV9 and TRBJ2-7, with unresolved D. V lost 3 bases to trimming and J lost 3 bases, with 13 bases between them. CDR1 SGDLS and CDR2 YYNGEE come from the germline V gene. The CDR3 contains 14 residues. CDR3 sequence (DNA): TGTGCCAGCAGCGGAGAAGGAAATTTCTACGAGCAGTACTTC. It codes for CASSGEGNFYEQYF.

CDR3 coding DNA: TGTGCCAGCAGCTCTGACAGGGTAACAACTAATGAAAAACTGTTTTTT. Its protein product is CASSSDRVTTNEKLFF. The chain carries TRBV7-2 and TRBJ1-4; TRBD1 aligns across 7 bases. This CDR3 region has 16 residues. Germline V gene data show CDR1 as SGHTA and CDR2 as FQGNSA. Losses at the gene ends were 4 bases for V and 0 bases for J; bases not matched to a gene: 5.

This clone was seen a few times. This chain links TRBV15 with TRBJ1-2; D remains ambiguous. The CDR3 has 13 amino acids. CDR1 LNHNV and CDR2 YYDKDF come from the germline V gene (reference sequence). The V and J ends lost 0 bases and 6 bases respectively, with 8 bases between them. The CDR3 nucleotides read TGTGCCACCAGCAGAGAACCCCGGGATGGCTACACCTTC. Protein product: CATSREPRDGYTF.

The chain couples TRBV27 to TRBJ2-7; D gene unclear. Germline assignment: CDR1 MNHEY and CDR2 SMNVEV (reference sequence). CDR3 length equals 12 residues. Trimming removed 4 bases at V and 4 bases at J, with 8 bases between. The CDR3 region has the DNA TGTGCCAGCAGTTACAACGGTTACGAGCAGTACTTC. This codes for CASSYNGYEQYF.

This clone has just a few counts. V and J are TRBV7-9 and TRBJ2-3; 7 bases line up with TRBD2. The CDR3 extends over 18 amino acids. The J segment lost 0 bases and the V segment lost 4 bases, leaving 13 bases of the junction unmatched. Per germline, CDR1 SEHNR and CDR2 FQNEAQ (reference sequence). CDR3 protein: CASSSAVRRLASTDTQYF. DNA for the CDR3: TGTGCCAGCAGCTCCGCGGTCCGTCGACTAGCTAGCACAGATACGCAGTATTTT.

The J gene is TRBJ2-1, the V gene TRBV4-3; D unresolved. Trimming removed 0 bases from V and 8 bases from J, with 11 bases in between. The CDR3 runs to 14 residues. Germline assignment: CDR1 LGHNA and CDR2 YSLEER. In nucleotides, the CDR3 is TGCGCCAGCAGCCAAGAGTTTGTAGCCTATGAGCAGTTCTTC. It translates to CASSQEFVAYEQFF.

The V gene is TRBV7-2, the J gene TRBJ1-3; unclear D gene. The CDR3 extends over 13 amino acids. CDR1 is SGHTA, CDR2 FQGNSA, per germline. V was trimmed by 1 base and J by 4 bases, leaving 5 bases between them. This CDR3 is CASSLGTGNTIYF. CDR3 in DNA: TGTGCCAGCAGCTTAGGAACGGGAAACACCATATATTTT. Looking up the rest from reference TRBV7-2 and TRBJ1-3 gives the full variable domain: GAGVSQSPSNKVTEKGKDVELRCDPISGHTALYWYRQSLGQGLEFLIYFQGNSAPDKSGLPSDRFSAERTGGSVSTLTIQRTQQEDSAVYLCASSLGTGNTIYFGEGSWLTVV.

The rearrangement links TRBV6-6 to TRBJ2-4, with 8 bases matching TRBD2. The CDR3 length is 16 residues. J gave up 6 bases and V 2 bases, and 9 bases lay outside the gene matches. The germline gives CDR1 MNHNY, CDR2 SVGAGI (reference sequence). CDR3 DNA sequence: TGTGCCAGCAGTTACCCGGGGGGGCTGCTCCCAAACATTCAGTACTTC. Residues: CASSYPGGLLPNIQYF.

V usage is TRBV4-3 and J usage is TRBJ2-6, with D possibly TRBD1 on 6 matching bases. The CDR3 consists of 16 residues. Germline CDR1 LGHNA, CDR2 YSLEER. V gave up 4 bases and J gave up 4 bases, with 14 bases separating them. The CDR3 sequence: CASSPRTGTGANVLTF. The DNA for the CDR3 is TGCGCCAGCAGCCCCCGAACAGGGACGGGGGCCAACGTCCTGACTTTC.

A word on this clone: Other DNA sequences in this sample translate to the same CDR3. V is TRBV7-3 and J is TRBJ2-2; 7 bases line up with TRBD2. This CDR3 is 13 amino acids long. Germline assignment: CDR1 SGHTA and CDR2 FQGTGA. J was trimmed by 7 bases and V by 2 bases; bases with no gene match: 1. The CDR3 spells CASSLGGGGELFF. The CDR3 DNA is TGTGCCAGCAGCTTAGGGGGGGGCGGGGAGCTGTTTTTT. The entire variable domain, with the rest obtained from reference TRBV7-3 and TRBJ2-2, is as follows: GAGVSQTPSNKVTEKGKYVELRCDPISGHTALYWYRQSLGQGPEFLIYFQGTGAADDSGLPNDRFFAVRPEGSVSTLKIQRTERGDSAVYLCASSLGGGGELFFGEGSRLTVL.

The CDR3 loop reads CASSDGVWENTGELFF. CDR3 nucleotides: TGTGCCAGCAGTGACGGTGTCTGGGAGAACACCGGGGAGCTGTTTTTT. The V gene is TRBV6-4, the J gene TRBJ2-2; the D is unclear. This CDR3 has 16 residues. Germline values: CDR1 MRHNA, CDR2 SNTAGT. The V gene lost 2 bases and the J gene lost 1 base, with 11 bases spanning the gap.

This chain connects TRBV6-6 to TRBJ1-4; D is perhaps TRBD1 (5 bases). This CDR3 has 15 residues. The V gene's germline CDR1 is MNHNY and CDR2 SVGAGI (reference sequence). V was trimmed by 6 bases and J by 7 bases, leaving 18 bases between them. The CDR3 DNA reads TGTGCCAGCAGAACGGGGGGGGTGATTGGTGAAAAACTGTTTTTT. It encodes CASRTGGVIGEKLFF.

The J gene is TRBJ2-5, the V gene TRBV30; D possibly corresponds to TRBD1 (6 bases). V lost 5 bases and J lost 3, with 19 bases in between. The CDR3 has 15 residues. Germline assignment: CDR1 GTSNPN and CDR2 SVGIG (reference sequence). In DNA, the CDR3 is TGTGCCTGGCGCAAGGACAGTAGTCCTGAAGAGACCCAGTACTTC. Translating gives CAWRKDSSPEETQYF. The full variable domain, its missing parts supplied by reference TRBV30 and TRBJ2-5, is SQTIHQWPATLVQPVGSPLSLECTVEGTSNPNLYWYRQAAGRGLQLLFYSVGIGQISSEVPQNLSASRPQDRQFILSSKKLLLSDSGFYLCAWRKDSSPEETQYFGPGTRLLVL.

The chain uses TRBV27 and TRBJ2-7; 7 bases fit TRBD2. J was trimmed by 2 bases and V by 3 bases; bases with no gene match: 1. CDR3 length: 13 amino acids. CDR1 and CDR2 (germline): MNHEY, SMNVEV (reference sequence). CDR3: CASSFRGAYEQYF. The CDR3 DNA reads TGTGCCAGCAGTTTCCGGGGGGCCTACGAGCAGTACTTC.

This sequence joins TRBV4-3 and TRBJ1-6; 10 nucleotides agree with TRBD1. CDR1 and CDR2 (germline): LGHNA, YSLEER. J gave up 8 bases and V 4 bases, and 2 bases lay outside the gene matches. This CDR3 spans 14 amino acids. The CDR3 here is CASSRGQGDSPLHF. The CDR3 DNA reads TGCGCCAGCAGCCGCGGACAGGGGGATTCACCCCTCCACTTT.

This clone has more than one count but fewer than ten. The rearrangement joins TRBV19 to TRBJ1-2; D is uncertain. This CDR3 has 13 amino acids. V dropped 3 bases and J dropped 3 bases, with 8 bases sitting between them. Germline assignment: CDR1 LNHDA and CDR2 SQIVND (reference sequence). This CDR3 is CASSIGRYYGYTF. The CDR3 DNA sequence: TGTGCCAGTAGTATCGGCAGGTACTATGGCTACACCTTC.

The chain links TRBV7-2 to TRBJ2-3, with D unresolved. The germline V gene encodes CDR1 SGHTA and CDR2 FQGNSA. This CDR3 comprises 14 residues. V was trimmed by 0 bases and J by 3 bases, leaving 7 bases between them. CDR3 in DNA: TGTGCCAGCAGCTTAGCGGGCCCAACAGATACGCAGTATTTT. Translated: CASSLAGPTDTQYF.

The CDR3 bases are TGTGCCAGCACCGACCACCCAGTGGGGGTATACGAGCAGTACTTC. This codes for CASTDHPVGVYEQYF. The chain is built from TRBV6-1 and TRBJ2-7; the D call may be TRBD1 or TRBD2 (5 bases each). Germline-derived CDR1 and CDR2 are MNHNS and SASEGT. With 7 bases removed from V and 4 bases from J, the gap between germline ends came to 20 bases. The CDR3 contains 15 residues.

In this sample, this clone turned up once. This specimen includes other DNA sequences encoding the same CDR3. The chain joins TRBV5-1 to TRBJ2-5; TRBD2 might be the D (6 bases). This CDR3 spans 17 amino acids. V lost 3 bases and J 1 base, leaving 19 bases between the germline ends. The germline V gene encodes CDR1 SGHRS and CDR2 YFSETQ. CDR3: CASSSGLTSPLQETQYF. The CDR3 DNA reads TGCGCCAGCAGCTCGGGCCTGACTAGTCCCCTCCAAGAGACCCAGTACTTC.

This chain's CDR3 is CSVPTGASYNEQFF. The CDR3 DNA reads as TGCAGCGTACCTACAGGGGCCTCCTACAATGAGCAGTTCTTC. The J gene is TRBJ2-1, the V gene TRBV29-1; TRBD1 aligns across 7 bases. V lost 6 bases to trimming and J lost 0 bases; unmatched junction nucleotides: 5. CDR3 length: 14 residues. Germline values: CDR1 SQVTM, CDR2 ANQGSEA.

This clone was recorded a few times. The rearrangement uses TRBV7-9 and TRBJ1-4, with D tentatively TRBD1 (5 bases). There are 18 residues in the CDR3. Germline values: CDR1 SEHNR, CDR2 FQNEAQ (reference sequence). Trimming removed 5 bases from V and 6 bases from J, with 25 bases in between. The CDR3 DNA reads TGTGCCAGCAGCCGAAACCCAGGGACCTTTTCTCGGGATGAAAAACTGTTTTTT. Protein sequence: CASSRNPGTFSRDEKLFF.